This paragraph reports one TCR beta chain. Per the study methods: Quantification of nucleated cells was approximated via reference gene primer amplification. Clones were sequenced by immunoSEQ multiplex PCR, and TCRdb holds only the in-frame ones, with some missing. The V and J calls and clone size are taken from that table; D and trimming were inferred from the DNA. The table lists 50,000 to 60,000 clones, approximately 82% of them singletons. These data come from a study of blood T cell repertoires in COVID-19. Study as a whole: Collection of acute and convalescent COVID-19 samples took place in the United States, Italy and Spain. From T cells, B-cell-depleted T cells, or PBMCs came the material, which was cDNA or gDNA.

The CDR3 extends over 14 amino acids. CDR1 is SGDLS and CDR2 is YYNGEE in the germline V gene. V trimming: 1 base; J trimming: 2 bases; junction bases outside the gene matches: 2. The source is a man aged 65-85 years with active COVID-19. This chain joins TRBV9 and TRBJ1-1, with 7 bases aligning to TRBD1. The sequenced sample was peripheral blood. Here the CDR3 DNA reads TGTGCCAGCAGCGTACAGGGGGGAAACACTGAAGCTTTCTTT. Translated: CASSVQGGNTEAFF.